The rows below give T cell receptor beta chains drawn from one sample of a study of T-cell reconstitution after alpha-beta-depleted transplantation in children. Via MiXCR, TCRdb re-called the PCR reads, giving one row per CDR3 protein. The sample carries hundreds of thousands of distinct CDR3 sequences, about a sixth recorded once. The sequenced sample was PBMCs from the stem cell graft donor, obtained from the stem cell graft. Receptors originate from a human donor who donated a stem cell graft to a child with acute lymphoblastic leukemia. Each CDR3 is given with its conserved first and last residue. Each record gives: CDR3 DNA, CDR3 protein, J gene, V gene, D gene, clone size. A D gene is named only where the DNA matches it firmly. Rows give clone size only sometimes, using once, few, many, or a class for an expanded clone.

TGTGCCAGCAGTGAGGGGGGTGGCTATATATCCTACAATGAGCAGTTCTTC | CASSEGGGYISYNEQFF | TRBJ2-1 | TRBV25-1 | . | .
TGTGCCAGCAGCTCGACAGGGGCTAAGGGTGAGCAGTTCTTC | CASSSTGAKGEQFF | TRBJ2-1 | TRBV7-2 | TRBD1 | .
TGTGCCAGCAGTTTGGGGGCCGGGAGAATAAGCACAGATACGCAGTATTTT | CASSLGAGRISTDTQYF | TRBJ2-3 | TRBV12-3/TRBV12-4 | . | .
TGTGCCAGCAGTTTCGGCGGGAGGTACGAGCAGTACTTC | CASSFGGRYEQYF | TRBJ2-7 | TRBV12-3/TRBV12-4 | TRBD2 | many
TGTGCCAGCAGTAAAGGCGGGCCATTTCTTGAGCAGTTCTTC | CASSKGGPFLEQFF | TRBJ2-1 | TRBV12-3/TRBV12-4 | . | .
TGCAGTGCTAGAGATCCCCTCTCCTACGAGCAGTACTTC | CSARDPLSYEQYF | TRBJ2-7 | TRBV20-1 | . | few
TGCGCCAGCAGCCCGACACAGGGCAGGGGCTACGAGCAGTACTTC | CASSPTQGRGYEQYF | TRBJ2-7 | TRBV5-1 | . | .
TGTGCCAGCTCACCAGATGGGCTAAGTAGCACAGATACGCAGTATTTT | CASSPDGLSSTDTQYF | TRBJ2-3 | TRBV18 | . | few
TGTGCCAGCAGCTTAAGTTCCGGGGGCGGGACCGGGGAGCTGTTTTTT | CASSLSSGGGTGELFF | TRBJ2-2 | TRBV7-3 | . | .
TGCAGCGTTGACTTGGAATGGACAGGGGGCTCGATGAACACTGAAGCTTTCTTT | CSVDLEWTGGSMNTEAFF | TRBJ1-1 | TRBV29-1 | TRBD1 | .
TGTGCCAGCAGTCGTGGACAGGGGCGCACCGGGGAGCTGTTTTTT | CASSRGQGRTGELFF | TRBJ2-2 | TRBV27 | TRBD1 | few
TGTGCCAGCAGCTTCGGACAGGGGATAGGCGAGCAGTACTTC | CASSFGQGIGEQYF | TRBJ2-7 | TRBV7-2 | TRBD1 | few
TGCAGTGCTTCCCCTGGCCTAGCGGGAATGGGGTGGACAGATACGCAGTATTTT | CSASPGLAGMGWTDTQYF | TRBJ2-3 | TRBV20-1 | TRBD2 | few
TGTGCCAGCAGTTTACTAGGCCAGAGCTCCTACAATGAGCAGTTCTTC | CASSLLGQSSYNEQFF | TRBJ2-1 | TRBV27 | . | few
TGTGCCAGCAGCCCGGGACCGGGCAACGAGCAGTACTTC | CASSPGPGNEQYF | TRBJ2-7 | TRBV7-3 | . | few
TGCGCCAGCAGCTCTCAACCCACAGGGGTGTCCGGGGAGCTGTTTTTT | CASSSQPTGVSGELFF | TRBJ2-2 | TRBV5-1 | TRBD1 | .
TGCGCCAGCAGCTTCTTACAGGGCCCTGAAGCTTTCTTT | CASSFLQGPEAFF | TRBJ1-1 | TRBV5-1 | . | many
TGTGCCAGCAGCCCAATCTCTTTAAATTCACCCCTCCACTTT | CASSPISLNSPLHF | TRBJ1-6 | TRBV7-9 | . | many
TGTGCCAGCAGCCGGGACAACTACAATGAGCAGTTCTTC | CASSRDNYNEQFF | TRBJ2-1 | TRBV2 | . | .
TGCGCCAGCAGCTTTGACGGAAACACCATATATTTT | CASSFDGNTIYF | TRBJ1-3 | TRBV5-1 | . | many
TGTGCCAGCAGCCAAGTGGATTCGGGCAGTCCGACACTGTACGAGCAGTACTTC | CASSQVDSGSPTLYEQYF | TRBJ2-7 | TRBV3-1 | . | few
TGTGCCACCAGCAGAGATCTGGCGGGAAGGAGTCGAGATACGCAGTATTTT | CATSRDLAGRSRDTQYF | TRBJ2-3 | TRBV15 | . | few
TGCGCCAGCAGCCCTATCGGAGCGGCGACGAACACTGAAGCTTTCTTT | CASSPIGAATNTEAFF | TRBJ1-1 | TRBV4-1 | . | few
TGTGCCAGCAGCTCCGGGGATACAGATACGCAGTATTTT | CASSSGDTDTQYF | TRBJ2-3 | TRBV13 | . | many
TGTGCCAGCAGTTTCGGGGCCGTGCTAGGAAACACCATATATTTT | CASSFGAVLGNTIYF | TRBJ1-3 | TRBV12-3/TRBV12-4 | . | .
TGTGCCAGCAGTTCAAGATACAGGGGAAGAAAGGGCGAGAACACTGAAGCTTTCTTT | CASSSRYRGRKGENTEAFF | TRBJ1-1 | TRBV27 | TRBD1 | .
TGCGCCAGCAGCTTTTCTCCGGACGGGGAGCAGTACTTC | CASSFSPDGEQYF | TRBJ2-7 | TRBV5-1 | . | few
TGCGCCAGCGGGAGGACTAGCGGGGGCAATGAGCAGTTCTTC | CASGRTSGGNEQFF | TRBJ2-1 | TRBV10-2 | TRBD2 | few
TGTGCCACCAGCAGAGTCCGGGGGCTAGAGACCCAGTACTTC | CATSRVRGLETQYF | TRBJ2-5 | TRBV15 | . | .
TGCAGTGCTGTGGGTAGTCCGCCCTACACAGATACGCAGTATTTT | CSAVGSPPYTDTQYF | TRBJ2-3 | TRBV20-1 | . | .
TGCAGCGTTGAAGCGCCGGGACAGGACGACTACGAGCAGTACTTC | CSVEAPGQDDYEQYF | TRBJ2-7 | TRBV29-1 | TRBD1 | .
TGCGCCAGCAGCTTCAGGGCCCAAGAGACCCAGTACTTC | CASSFRAQETQYF | TRBJ2-5 | TRBV5-1 | . | few
TGTGCCAGCAGCCCTCCCGTCCGGGACATAGATGCAGATACGCAGTATTTT | CASSPPVRDIDADTQYF | TRBJ2-3 | TRBV27 | . | .
TGCGCCAGCAGATACCAAGGGGGATATTCTGCCTACGAGCAGTACTTC | CASRYQGGYSAYEQYF | TRBJ2-7 | TRBV10-2 | . | .
TGCAGTGCTAGAGTCGACAGGGGTTATAGCAATCAGCCCCAGCATTTT | CSARVDRGYSNQPQHF | TRBJ1-5 | TRBV20-1 | TRBD1 | once
TGCAGTGCTAGACCCCCCTCGGGGATCCTAAGCAATCAGCCCCAGCATTTT | CSARPPSGILSNQPQHF | TRBJ1-5 | TRBV20-1 | . | .
TGCAGCGTTGGCTATTCGGACTATGGCTACACCTTC | CSVGYSDYGYTF | TRBJ1-2 | TRBV29-1 | . | .
TGTGCCACCAGCGCGACAGGAGAAGAGACCCAGTACTTC | CATSATGEETQYF | TRBJ2-5 | TRBV24-1 | . | .
TGCGCCAGCAGCTTGGTTATTCGGGCAGGATCTCGCACAGATACGCAGTATTTT | CASSLVIRAGSRTDTQYF | TRBJ2-3 | TRBV5-1 | . | few
TGCGCCAGCAGCCAGGGCGTGGGGACCGGCCAAAAAGAGACCCAGTACTTC | CASSQGVGTGQKETQYF | TRBJ2-5 | TRBV5-1 | . | .